This TCR beta chain was observed in a study of beta chain features in type 1 diabetes. As for the study in general: Over all samples combined, more than 90,000,000 sorted cells were examined. Study conclusions and caveats: Type 1 diabetes patients showed a moderate but significant shortening of TCRB CDR3s in all four CD4+ subsets. Naive, central memory and regulatory TCRB repertoires appeared more similar among patients than healthy donors.

A remark on this clone: Its antigen is unknown.

The collection from each donor was one heparinised blood draw averaging about 116 mL. The V end lost 1 base, the J end lost 2 bases, and 10 bases lay between the germline ends. The germline V gene encodes CDR1 MGHRA and CDR2 YSYEKL. This CDR3 is 15 amino acids long. Expressed TCRB transcripts were sequenced after all isolated RNA was converted to cDNA. Measured with immunoSEQ multiplex PCR; TCRdb has only the in-frame clones, and not every one. The sample lists around 360,000 clones, roughly 12% occurring once. Input material: naive CD4+ T cells from blood. The receptor's source is a young woman with type 1 diabetes. The rearrangement uses TRBV4-1 and TRBJ2-3; the D is unclear. CDR3 loop: CASSQVPSYTDTQYF. The CDR3 region has the DNA TGCGCCAGCAGCCAAGTTCCCTCCTACACAGATACGCAGTATTTT.